A few counts support the clone carrying this T cell receptor (beta chain). Its cognate antigen is unknown. TCRdb recomputed calls from the reads with MiXCR, one row per CDR3 protein. The sample shows about 700,000 distinct CDR3 sequences, around 30% of them seen only once. The CDR3 is 15 amino acids. In germline, CDR1 is SGHVS, CDR2 FNYEAQ. Trimming shortened V by 4 bases and J by 4 bases, and 13 bases separated the two germline ends. This sample is part of a study of T cell repertoires in cytomegalovirus infection. Study-level information: Public TCR beta signatures provided an indication of both CMV infection and a matching HLA type. Study-level results: Summed frequency of shared TCR beta families picked out CMV carriers who also had the relevant HLA. In two of eight donors, the top clonotype was HLA-C-restricted CMV-specific.

The chain combines TRBV7-6 with TRBJ2-2, with no clear D. The origin of this receptor is a human donor in good health (CMV status not recorded). Some clones in this sample may be carry-over from other donors' samples. This specimen was cultured PBMCs, taken from culture after CMV antigen stimulation. The CDR3 loop is CASSSTIPSTGELFF. The CDR3 nucleotides are TGTGCCAGCAGCTCCACTATCCCGAGCACCGGGGAGCTGTTTTTT.